This record looks at one TCR beta chain sequence and its context. This sample is drawn from a study of blood T cell repertoires in COVID-19. Germline loops: CDR1 SQVTM, CDR2 ANQGSEA. With V trimmed by 7 bases and J by 1 base, 9 bases remained unmatched. CDR3 size: 14 residues. Sequencing used immunoSEQ multiplex PCR; TCRdb keeps in-frame clones, though not all of them. The data contain fewer than 250,000 clones, about 88% of them singletons. The genes are TRBV29-1 and TRBJ1-1; 7 bases fit TRBD1. This receptor was obtained from a man aged 25-45 years with acute or convalescent COVID-19. Material for sequencing was peripheral blood. Here the CDR3 reads CSAQRGTENTEAFF. In DNA form, the CDR3 reads TGCAGCGCGCAGAGGGGGACAGAGAACACTGAAGCTTTCTTT.